This T cell receptor beta chain was observed in a study of vaccination and CD4 T cells after COVID-19. About the research overall: Convalescent donors: six male, four female; seven Caucasian, two Asian, one multiracial, two Hispanic. The stimulating agents, overlapping spike peptides, came from SARS-CoV-2, HCoV-NL63, HCoV-OC43 and HCoV-229E.

With V trimmed by 0 bases and J by 10 bases, 5 bases remained unmatched. The CDR3 runs to 15 residues. Germline V lookup: CDR1 SGHRS, CDR2 YFSETQ. Regarding this clonotype: The antigen remains unidentified.

Sequencing of cultured CD4+ T cell DNA used the Oncomine TCR Beta short-read assay. Researchers extracted genomic DNA from CD4+ T cells that had been cultured. TCRdb redid the calling of the PCR reads with MiXCR, one entry per CDR3 protein. The sample lists about 26,000 distinct CDR3 sequences, less than 60% seen once, with 28% in the top ten. Treatment of the sample: roughly ten-day PBMC culture with coronavirus spike peptide pools or control peptides (ViraFEST assay). PBMCs were cultured at over 1.5 million per well with 10 IU/ml IL-2 and approximately 9.8 ug/ml peptide pools. The input for sequencing was CD4+ T cells from blood, cultured in vitro, taken before SARS-CoV-2 vaccination. The source of this sequence is a human donor who received a COVID-19 vaccine. The chain recombines TRBV5-1 with TRBJ1-6; 9 bases fit TRBD1. The CDR3 sequence: CASSLAGTGRSPLHF. CDR3 coding DNA: TGCGCCAGCAGCTTGGCGGGGACAGGGCGCTCACCCCTCCACTTT.